The sequence of this T cell receptor beta chain was determined in a study of cytomegalovirus exposure and HLA in healthy donors. Study summary: HLA-typed donors contributed 65 million to 85 million unique TCRs, which were held in an early data release.

The table lists this clone with a few counts. Primers for the PCR totalled 60 Vbeta and 13 Jbeta. Profiling relied on immunoSEQ multiplex PCR, and the TCRdb table lists in-frame clones only, not all of them. The top ten clones hold under 3% of a sample with some 90,000 clones, 79% of them seen once. The V gene's germline CDR1 is LNHNV and CDR2 YYDKDF (reference sequence). The CDR3 is 13 residues long. V lost 9 bases, J lost 3 bases, and 14 bases lay in between. The sample was PBMCs. The chain uses TRBV15 and TRBJ1-1; no reliable D call. This receptor was taken from a man younger than 45 in good health and CMV-seronegative. The CDR3 DNA sequence: TGTGCCACAACAGAGACCCGAGACACTGAAGCTTTCTTT. This codes for CATTETRDTEAFF.